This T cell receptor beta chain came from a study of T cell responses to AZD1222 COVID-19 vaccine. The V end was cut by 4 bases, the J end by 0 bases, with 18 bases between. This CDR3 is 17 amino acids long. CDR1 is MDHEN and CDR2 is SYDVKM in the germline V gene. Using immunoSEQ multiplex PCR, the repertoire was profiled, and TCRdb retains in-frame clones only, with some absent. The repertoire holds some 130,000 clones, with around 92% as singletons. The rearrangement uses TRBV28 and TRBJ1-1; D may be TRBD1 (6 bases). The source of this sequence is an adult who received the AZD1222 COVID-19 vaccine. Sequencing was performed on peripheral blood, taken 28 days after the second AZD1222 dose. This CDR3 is CASSSGALGFMNTEAFF. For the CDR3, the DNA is TGTGCCAGCAGTTCGGGGGCTCTGGGGTTTATGAACACTGAAGCTTTCTTT.